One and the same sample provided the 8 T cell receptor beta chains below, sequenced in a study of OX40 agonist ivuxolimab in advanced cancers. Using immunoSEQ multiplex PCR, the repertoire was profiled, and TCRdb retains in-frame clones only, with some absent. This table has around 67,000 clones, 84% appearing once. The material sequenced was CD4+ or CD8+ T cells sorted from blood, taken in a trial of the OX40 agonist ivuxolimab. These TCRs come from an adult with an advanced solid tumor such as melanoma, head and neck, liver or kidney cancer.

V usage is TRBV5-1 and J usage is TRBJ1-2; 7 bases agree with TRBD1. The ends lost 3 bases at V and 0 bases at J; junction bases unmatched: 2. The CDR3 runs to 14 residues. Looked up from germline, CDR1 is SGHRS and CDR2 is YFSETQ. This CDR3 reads CASSSQGSNYGYTF. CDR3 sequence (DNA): TGCGCCAGCAGCTCACAGGGGTCTAACTATGGCTACACCTTC.

The CDR3 spells CSVGYRQDSGANVLTF. The CDR3 DNA sequence: TGCAGCGTTGGGTATCGACAGGACTCTGGGGCCAACGTCCTGACTTTC. The V gene is TRBV29-1, the J gene TRBJ2-6, with D perhaps matching TRBD1 (6 bases). This CDR3 has 16 amino acids. Germline CDR1 is SQVTM and CDR2 is ANQGSEA. V gave up 4 bases and J gave up 0 bases, with 13 bases separating them.

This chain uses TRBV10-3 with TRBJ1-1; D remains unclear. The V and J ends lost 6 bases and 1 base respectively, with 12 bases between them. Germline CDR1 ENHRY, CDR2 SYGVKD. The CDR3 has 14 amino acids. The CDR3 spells CAISESWANTEAFF. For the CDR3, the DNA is TGTGCCATCAGCGAGAGTTGGGCGAACACTGAAGCTTTCTTT.

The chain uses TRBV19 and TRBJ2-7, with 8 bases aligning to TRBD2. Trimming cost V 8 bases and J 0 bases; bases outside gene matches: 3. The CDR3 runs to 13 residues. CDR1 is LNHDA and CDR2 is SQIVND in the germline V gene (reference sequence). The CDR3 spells CASGSGSSYEQYF. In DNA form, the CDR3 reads TGTGCCAGTGGCAGCGGGAGCTCCTACGAGCAGTACTTC.

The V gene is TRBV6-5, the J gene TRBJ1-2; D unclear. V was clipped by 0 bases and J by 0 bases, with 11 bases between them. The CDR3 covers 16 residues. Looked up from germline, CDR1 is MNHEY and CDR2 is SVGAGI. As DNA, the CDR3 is TGTGCCAGCAGTTACTCTGGCAGAGAAGCTAACTATGGCTACACCTTC. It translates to CASSYSGREANYGYTF.

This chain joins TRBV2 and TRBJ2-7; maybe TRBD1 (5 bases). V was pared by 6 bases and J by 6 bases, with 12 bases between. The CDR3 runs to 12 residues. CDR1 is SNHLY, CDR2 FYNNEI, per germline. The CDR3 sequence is CASRPRAVEQYF. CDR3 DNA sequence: TGTGCCAGCAGACCCAGGGCAGTCGAGCAGTACTTC.

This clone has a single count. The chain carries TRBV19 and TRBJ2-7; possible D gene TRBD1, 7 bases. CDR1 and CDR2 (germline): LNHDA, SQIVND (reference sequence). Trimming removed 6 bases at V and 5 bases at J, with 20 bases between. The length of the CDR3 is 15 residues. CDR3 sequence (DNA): TGTGCCAGTAGCGACCCAGGGGGGAGGATCAACGAGCAGTACTTC. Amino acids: CASSDPGGRINEQYF.

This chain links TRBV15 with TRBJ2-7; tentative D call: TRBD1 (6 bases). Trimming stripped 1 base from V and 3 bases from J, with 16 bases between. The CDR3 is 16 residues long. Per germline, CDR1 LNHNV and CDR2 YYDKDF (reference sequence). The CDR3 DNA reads TGTGCCACCAGCAGAGCTTCCCGGGACACAAACTACGAGCAGTACTTC. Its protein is CATSRASRDTNYEQYF.